Below are 22 T cell receptor beta chains sequenced from a single sample in a study of T-cell reconstitution after alpha-beta-depleted transplantation in children. For these TCRs, the target antigens are not known. During its preparation, the TCRbeta library received unique molecular identifiers. TCRdb re-derived calls from the PCR reads in MiXCR, one entry per CDR3 protein. This sample carries fewer than 350,000 distinct CDR3 sequences, nearly 8% of them seen once, and the ten largest clones take 9.1%. Points from the study as a whole: T-cell counts and diversity at one year post-transplant came mainly from newly produced T cells.

The sequencing used peripheral blood, collected 360 days after TCRalphabeta/CD19-depleted stem cell transplant. These receptors were obtained from a female patient between 2 and 15 years old who had a stem cell transplant for Fanconi anemia, so the T cells may come from the graft donor.

The sample holds many counts of this clonotype. The chain employs TRBV28 and TRBJ1-5; D is unclear. The germline V and J ends were trimmed by 2 bases and 0 bases, with 17 bases remaining between them. Germline V gene sequence: CDR1 MDHEN, CDR2 SYDVKM. This CDR3 spans 18 amino acids. The CDR3 coding sequence is TGTGCCAGCAGTTTAAACAGAGATTTGCCGTATAGCAATCAGCCCCAGCATTTT. This translates into CASSLNRDLPYSNQPQHF. Supplemented by reference TRBV28 and TRBJ1-5, the full variable domain reads DVKVTQSSRYLVKRTGEKVFLECVQDMDHENMFWYRQDPGLGLRLIYFSYDVKMKEKGDIPEGYSVSREKKERFSLILESASTNQTSMYLCASSLNRDLPYSNQPQHFGDGTRLSIL.

This clonotype came up many times. In DNA, the CDR3 is TGCAGCGCCCCATCCACCTCGAGACGGGAGAGTTACCACAATGAGCAGTTCTTC. This gives the protein CSAPSTSRRESYHNEQFF. V usage is TRBV29-1 and J usage is TRBJ2-1; tentatively, D is TRBD2 (6 bases). V lost 7 bases and J lost 5, with 30 bases in between. The germline V gene encodes CDR1 SQVTM and CDR2 ANQGSEA. This CDR3 is built from 18 residues.

This clonotype was observed many times. The V gene is TRBV11-1, the J gene TRBJ2-5, with D perhaps matching TRBD2 (5 bases). The CDR3 has 13 amino acids. The germline V gene encodes CDR1 SGHAT and CDR2 FQDESV (reference sequence). V was trimmed by 3 bases and J by 4 bases, leaving 9 bases between them. CDR3 nucleotides: TGTGCCAGCAGCTTTTCTAGCCCAGAGACCCAGTACTTC. Its translation is CASSFSSPETQYF.

This clonotype was counted only a few times. The J gene is TRBJ2-1, the V gene TRBV15; 8 bases align to TRBD1. Germline lookup yields CDR1 LNHNV and CDR2 YYDKDF (reference sequence). CDR3 length: 15 residues. Trimming removed 3 bases from V and 9 bases from J; junction bases left unmatched: 10. The CDR3 nucleotides are TGTGCCACCAGCAGGGGTGGGGCAGGGGGCATTGAGCAGTTCTTC. It yields the protein CATSRGGAGGIEQFF.

This clonotype was seen a handful of times. The chain couples TRBV18 to TRBJ1-1; D is uncertain. Germline V gene data show CDR1 as KGHSH and CDR2 as LQKENI. The germline V and J ends were trimmed by 5 bases and 6 bases, with 19 bases remaining between them. The CDR3 length is 15 residues. The CDR3 coding sequence is TGTGCCAGCTCATCCCTTTCCGGGTCCATGGCTGAAGCTTTCTTT. It specifies CASSSLSGSMAEAFF.

This clonotype was seen ten or more times. The chain combines TRBV29-1 with TRBJ2-3; D perhaps matches TRBD1 (5 bases). The germline gives CDR1 SQVTM, CDR2 ANQGSEA. This CDR3 is 13 amino acids long. Deletions cut 7 bases from V and 6 bases from J, with 17 bases between. CDR3 coding DNA: TGCAGCGCACCCAGCATCCCAGGGGATACGCAGTATTTT. Translating gives CSAPSIPGDTQYF.

This clonotype has a handful of counts. This sequence joins TRBV5-6 and TRBJ2-7; tentatively, D is TRBD1 (5 bases). This CDR3 comprises 14 residues. V was shortened by 5 bases and J by 0 bases, with 12 bases between the two germline ends. The germline CDR1 and CDR2 sequences are SGHDT and YYEEEE. The CDR3 nucleotides are TGTGCCAGCAGGGCAGGGTTTACCTCCTACGAGCAGTACTTC. Translating it yields CASRAGFTSYEQYF.

The table lists this clonotype with many counts. V gene TRBV29-1 combines with J gene TRBJ1-4; D remains ambiguous. Per the germline V gene, CDR1 is SQVTM and CDR2 is ANQGSEA. Trimming removed 6 bases at V and 0 bases at J, with 8 bases between. There are 13 residues in the CDR3. The CDR3 nucleotides are TGCAGCGTCCTGTTATCAACTAATGAAAAACTGTTTTTT. Amino acids: CSVLLSTNEKLFF. The whole variable domain, remainder taken from reference TRBV29-1 and TRBJ1-4, is SAVISQKPSRDICQRGTSLTIQCQVDSQVTMMFWYRQQPGQSLTLIATANQGSEATYESGFVIDKFPISRPNLTFSTLTVSNMSPEDSSIYLCSVLLSTNEKLFFGSGTQLSVL.

This clonotype was observed at least ten times. V usage is TRBV20-1 and J usage is TRBJ2-1; D is unclear. The CDR3 has 9 amino acids. The V and J ends lost 7 bases and 6 bases respectively, with 4 bases between them. The germline gives CDR1 DFQATT, CDR2 SNEGSKA (reference sequence). The CDR3 DNA follows: TGCAGTGTGGTCAATGAGCAGTTCTTC. Residues: CSVVNEQFF.

Comment on this clonotype: At one of its ends the junction is not consistent with the germline gene, which may arise from a read error. The V call is TRBV19, the J call TRBJ2-2; a weak D match, TRBD2 (5 bases). CDR3 length equals 15 residues. CDR1 is LNHDA and CDR2 is SQIVND in the germline V gene (reference sequence). CDR3 sequence reads: CASSILGLPTRELFF. CDR3 coding DNA: TGTGCCAGTAGTATTTTAGGACTCCCCACCCGGGAGCTGTTTTTT.

This clonotype was picked up a small number of times. The chain carries TRBV20-1 and TRBJ2-6, with D possibly TRBD2 on 5 matching bases. CDR3 length: 15 residues. Trimming removed 6 bases from V and 2 bases from J, with 14 bases in between. Germline-derived CDR1 and CDR2 are DFQATT and SNEGSKA (reference sequence). This chain's CDR3 is CSAIPGVTGANVLTF. The CDR3 nucleotides read TGCAGTGCGATACCCGGGGTTACTGGGGCCAACGTCCTGACTTTC.

This clonotype was seen repeatedly, ten times or more. The chain combines TRBV28 with TRBJ2-4, with D perhaps TRBD2 (6 bases). Trimming stripped 1 base from V and 6 bases from J, with 13 bases between. The CDR3 loop spans 15 amino acids. The germline V gene has CDR1 MDHEN and CDR2 SYDVKM. The CDR3, as DNA: TGTGCCAGCAGTTTATTCGGGGGAATCGGAAACATTCAGTACTTC. Residues: CASSLFGGIGNIQYF.

The chain has TRBV3-1 and TRBJ2-7; 7 bases line up with TRBD2. CDR1 LGHDT and CDR2 YNNKEL come from the germline V gene (reference sequence). CDR3 length equals 13 residues. Trimming cost V 6 bases and J 4 bases; bases outside gene matches: 6. The CDR3 nucleotides are TGTGCCAGCAGACCAGCGGGAACATACGAGCAGTACTTC. Translating it yields CASRPAGTYEQYF.

This sequence joins TRBV5-1 and TRBJ1-2; 7 bases match TRBD1. V shed 4 bases and J 4 bases; nucleotides not matched to a gene: 4. The CDR3 is 13 residues long. In germline, CDR1 is SGHRS, CDR2 YFSETQ. CDR3 coding DNA: TGCGCCAGCAGCCAGGGGGGGATCTATGGCTACACCTTC. Protein sequence: CASSQGGIYGYTF.

This clonotype was counted at least ten times. The DNA for the CDR3 is TGTGCCAGCAGTCCCTCAGGGAGAAAAAACATTCAGTACTTC. It codes for CASSPSGRKNIQYF. The V gene is TRBV12-3 or TRBV12-4, the J gene TRBJ2-4; D possibly matches TRBD1 or TRBD2 (5 bases each). The length of the CDR3 is 14 residues. V lost 5 bases, J lost 4 bases, and 12 bases lay in between.

This clonotype was seen at least ten times. This chain connects TRBV29-1 to TRBJ1-5, with D unresolved. Germline values: CDR1 SQVTM, CDR2 ANQGSEA. Trimming left V 4 bases short and J 0 bases short, with 10 bases between. The CDR3 is 14 residues long. The CDR3, as DNA: TGCAGCGTTGGCTCTGGGTCTAGCAATCAGCCCCAGCATTTT. It specifies CSVGSGSSNQPQHF.

The chain is built from TRBV7-8 and TRBJ2-1; 9 bases are shared with TRBD2. Germline trimming cut 4 bases from V and 0 bases from J; bases unmatched to any gene: 7. The germline gives CDR1 SGHVS, CDR2 FQNEAQ. This CDR3 spans 17 amino acids. CDR3 sequence reads: CASSSFHSGGSYNEQFF. CDR3 bases: TGTGCCAGCAGCTCTTTTCATAGCGGGGGCTCCTACAATGAGCAGTTCTTC.

This clonotype was recorded at least ten times. This chain joins TRBV7-9 and TRBJ2-3; tentative D call: TRBD2 (5 bases). CDR1 SEHNR and CDR2 FQNEAQ come from the germline V gene (reference sequence). V gave up 5 bases and J gave up 0 bases, with 15 bases separating them. This CDR3 has 16 residues. The CDR3: CASSPRAVPSTDTQYF. CDR3 DNA sequence: TGTGCCAGCAGCCCCCGAGCGGTACCTAGCACAGATACGCAGTATTTT. The complete variable domain, with remaining parts taken from reference TRBV7-9 and TRBJ2-3, reads DTGVSQNPRHKITKRGQNVTFRCDPISEHNRLYWYRQTLGQGPEFLTYFQNEAQLEKSRLLSDRFSAERPKGSFSTLEIQRTEQGDSAMYLCASSPRAVPSTDTQYFGPGTRLTVL.

This clonotype was recorded a few times. The rearrangement links TRBV7-3 to TRBJ2-5; D perhaps matches TRBD2 (7 bases). V was shortened by 5 bases and J by 5 bases, with 15 bases between the two germline ends. Germline CDR1 and CDR2: SGHTA and FQGTGA. The CDR3 runs to 14 residues. CDR3 bases: TGTGCCAGCAGCGGAGAGGGGGGGCGGGAGACCCAGTACTTC. This sequence encodes CASSGEGGRETQYF.

This clonotype was picked up many times. The rearrangement uses TRBV12-3 or TRBV12-4 and TRBJ1-2, with 9 nucleotides matching TRBD1. With 5 bases clipped from V and 8 bases from J, the junction kept 6 bases outside the gene matches. This CDR3 has 13 residues. CDR3 DNA sequence: TGTGCCAGCAGTCCTCGGACAGGGGAAGGCTACACCTTC. Residues: CASSPRTGEGYTF.

CDR3 protein: CASGVSGGIGYEQYF. CDR3 DNA: TGTGCCAGCGGCGTTAGCGGGGGCATAGGTTACGAGCAGTACTTC. The V gene is TRBV6-1, the J gene TRBJ2-7, with 9 bases matching TRBD2. V lost 8 bases and J lost 4; bases outside the gene matches: 12. This CDR3 has 15 residues. CDR1 is MNHNS and CDR2 is SASEGT in the germline V gene.

This clonotype was observed a handful of times. CDR3 protein: CASSVTGEWGYTF. CDR3 DNA sequence: TGTGCCAGCAGTGTGACAGGGGAGTGGGGCTACACCTTC. This chain uses TRBV27 with TRBJ1-2, with TRBD1 matching 8 bases. The CDR3 loop spans 13 amino acids. With V trimmed by 5 bases and J by 8 bases, 7 bases remained unmatched. Per germline, CDR1 MNHEY and CDR2 SMNVEV (reference sequence).